Following are 24 T cell receptor beta chains from one sample sequenced in a study of cytomegalovirus exposure and HLA in healthy donors (dated by TCRdb to about 2017). Libraries were built with the immunoSEQ multiplex PCR assay. A mixture of 60 forward primers for TCR Vbeta segments and 13 reverse primers for TCR Jbeta segments was used in the multiplex PCR. Held by TCRdb, this immuneACCESS table contains in-frame sequences only and omits some clones. Under half of the omission traces to an unresolved V gene where checked; the cause of the rest is unknown. The sample table shows fewer than 200,000 clones, and more than 70% are seen once. Around 1.6% of the sample rests with the top ten. What was sequenced was PBMCs. All receptors derive from a man aged 35 to 55 in good health and CMV-seropositive.

The rearrangement joins TRBV10-3 to TRBJ2-2, with 9 bases that match TRBD2. CDR3 length: 16 amino acids. CDR1 and CDR2 (germline): ENHRY, SYGVKD. V was pared by 6 bases and J by 5 bases, with 10 bases of the junction left unmatched. CDR3 coding DNA: TGTGCCATCAGGAAGAGCGGGAGGTATGGAACCGGGGAGCTGTTTTTT. It translates to CAIRKSGRYGTGELFF.

The V and J genes are TRBV7-9 and TRBJ1-2; a weak D match, TRBD1 (6 bases). The CDR3 has 14 amino acids. The V and J ends lost 5 bases and 4 bases respectively, with 14 bases between them. The germline CDR1 and CDR2 sequences are SEHNR and FQNEAQ (reference sequence). The CDR3 loop is CASSGSTGFYGYTF. CDR3 nucleotide sequence: TGTGCCAGCAGCGGCTCCACAGGGTTCTATGGCTACACCTTC.

V gene TRBV5-6 combines with J gene TRBJ2-5, with TRBD2 identical over 7 bases. Germline trimming cut 4 bases from V and 5 bases from J; bases unmatched to any gene: 17. CDR3 size: 17 residues. Germline-derived CDR1 and CDR2 are SGHDT and YYEEEE. DNA for the CDR3: TGTGCCAGCAGCGCCCCTCGGGGGGTAGCGGACGGGGAGACCCAGTACTTC. Translating gives CASSAPRGVADGETQYF.

This clone was detected once. The gene calls are TRBV5-1 and TRBJ2-4, with TRBD2 identical over 10 bases. Looked up from germline, CDR1 is SGHRS and CDR2 is YFSETQ. V was clipped by 4 bases and J by 1 base; unmatched bases: 5. CDR3 size: 16 residues. CDR3 sequence: CASSPVSGRAKNIQYF. The DNA for the CDR3 is TGCGCCAGCAGCCCCGTTAGCGGGAGGGCCAAAAACATTCAGTACTTC.

The rearrangement links TRBV7-8 to TRBJ1-1, with D unclear. Germline lookup yields CDR1 SGHVS and CDR2 FQNEAQ. V gave up 3 bases and J gave up 3 bases, with 5 bases separating them. The CDR3 extends over 12 amino acids. CDR3 region: CASSLRDTEAFF. The CDR3 DNA sequence: TGTGCCAGCAGCTTGAGGGACACTGAAGCTTTCTTT.

J is TRBJ2-7 and V is TRBV27; no clear D. The germline CDR1 and CDR2 sequences are MNHEY and SMNVEV (reference sequence). The length of the CDR3 is 13 residues. V was clipped by 5 bases and J by 5 bases, with 13 bases between them. CDR3 nucleotide sequence: TGTGCCAGCAGTCCCCTTAGCAGCCACGAGCAGTACTTC. This translates into CASSPLSSHEQYF.

J is TRBJ2-7 and V is TRBV9, with D possibly matching TRBD1 (6 bases). The germline V gene encodes CDR1 SGDLS and CDR2 YYNGEE. V was clipped by 4 bases and J by 6 bases, with 14 bases between them. There are 13 residues in the CDR3. This CDR3 reads CASSPTNRAEQYF. The CDR3 DNA sequence: TGTGCCAGCAGCCCGACTAACAGGGCCGAGCAGTACTTC.

Notes on this clone: This same CDR3 is encoded by further DNA sequences in the sample. The genes are TRBV6-6 and TRBJ2-7; TRBD1 agrees at 9 bases. The trim removed 6 bases at V and 5 bases at J, leaving 11 bases unmatched. CDR1 is MNHNY and CDR2 is SVGAGI in the germline V gene (reference sequence). CDR3 size: 15 residues. The CDR3 reads CASSNSGTGFHEQYF. The CDR3 DNA reads TGTGCCAGCAGCAACTCCGGGACAGGGTTTCACGAGCAGTACTTC.

The V gene is TRBV6-6, the J gene TRBJ1-2; D may be TRBD1 (6 bases). The CDR3 loop spans 14 amino acids. Trimming stripped 2 bases from V and 6 bases from J, with 13 bases between. CDR1 is MNHNY and CDR2 is SVGAGI in the germline V gene (reference sequence). This chain's CDR3 is CASSYNRVRDGYTF. The CDR3 bases are TGTGCCAGCAGTTACAACAGGGTACGTGATGGCTACACCTTC.

V and J are TRBV16 and TRBJ1-2; 9 nucleotides match TRBD1. The germline CDR1 and CDR2 sequences are KGHSY and FQNENV. The CDR3 extends over 16 amino acids. With 2 bases clipped from V and 2 bases from J, the junction kept 6 bases outside the gene matches. The CDR3 DNA sequence: TGTGCCAGCAGCCAAGTCGGGACAGGGAAGAACTATGGCTACACCTTC. Amino acids: CASSQVGTGKNYGYTF.

The chain is built from TRBV5-1 and TRBJ1-2, with a tentative D call TRBD1 (5 bases). Trimming took 0 bases from V and 8 from J, leaving 14 bases between them. The CDR3 totals 14 residues. Germline V lookup: CDR1 SGHRS, CDR2 YFSETQ. The CDR3 coding sequence is TGCGCCAGCAGCTTGGGGGGCAGGGCCAAAGGCTACACCTTC. It yields the protein CASSLGGRAKGYTF.

This clone was counted between two and nine times. The chain joins TRBV20-1 to TRBJ2-1; D gene ambiguous. Trimming removed 3 bases from V and 4 bases from J, with 4 bases in between. This CDR3 is 11 amino acids long. The germline gives CDR1 DFQATT, CDR2 SNEGSKA (reference sequence). CDR3 DNA sequence: TGCAGTGCTAGCGGGTACAATGAGCAGTTCTTC. Translating gives CSASGYNEQFF.

This chain uses TRBV28 with TRBJ2-7, with TRBD2 as a possible D gene (5 bases). CDR3 length: 13 residues. Germline CDR1 reads MDHEN; CDR2 reads SYDVKM. V shed 10 bases and J shed 3 bases, with 16 bases lying between them. Here the CDR3 reads CAITGTSFYEQYF. In nucleotides, the CDR3 is TGTGCCATCACGGGAACTAGTTTCTACGAGCAGTACTTC.

The chain has TRBV5-4 and TRBJ2-5; 8 bases are a match to TRBD1. The J call could be wrong; TRBJ2-7 is a better fit for the DNA end. CDR1 and CDR2 from the germline V gene are SGHNT and YYREEE (reference sequence). The CDR3 runs to 14 residues. CDR3 bases: TGTGCCAGCAGCTTGCGGCAGGGGGCTTACGAGCAGTACTTC. This translates into CASSLRQGAYEQYF.

For this clone: The sample carries other DNA sequences with the same CDR3. V gene TRBV6-5 combines with J gene TRBJ1-1; D might be TRBD1 (5 bases). The CDR3 runs 12 residues. V gave up 7 bases and J gave up 5 bases, with 11 bases separating them. Germline-derived CDR1 and CDR2 are MNHEY and SVGAGI. The CDR3 spells CASTTGGTEAFF. The DNA of the CDR3 is TGTGCCAGCACCACGGGGGGAACTGAAGCTTTCTTT.

The chain recombines TRBV2 with TRBJ1-1; 8 bases are a match to TRBD1. Germline CDR1 SNHLY, CDR2 FYNNEI. The length of the CDR3 is 15 residues. Trimming took 4 bases from V and 7 from J; bases not matched to a gene: 11. This CDR3 reads CASSAQGGQGGEAFF. DNA of the CDR3: TGTGCCAGCAGTGCCCAGGGCGGACAGGGCGGTGAAGCTTTCTTT.

CDR3 nucleotide sequence: TGTGCCAGCAGCAAGGACAGCCTAAACTATGGCTACACCTTC. It encodes CASSKDSLNYGYTF. The chain uses TRBV27 and TRBJ1-2; D might be TRBD1 (6 bases). Germline CDR1 is MNHEY and CDR2 is SMNVEV (reference sequence). The CDR3 totals 14 residues. V dropped 6 bases and J dropped 2 bases, with 13 bases sitting between them.

As to this clone: The sample holds other DNA sequences that translate to the same CDR3. J is TRBJ2-7 and V is TRBV5-1; 8 positions agree with TRBD2. The V gene end was trimmed by 1 base and the J gene end by 0 bases; junction bases not matched to a gene: 0. The CDR3 contains 14 residues. Per germline, CDR1 SGHRS and CDR2 YFSETQ. CDR3 nucleotide sequence: TGCGCCAGCAGCTTGACTAGCGGCTCCTACGAGCAGTACTTC. It codes for CASSLTSGSYEQYF.

The chain recombines TRBV6-5 with TRBJ2-1, with TRBD1 as a possible D gene (7 bases). The V end lost 10 bases, the J end lost 6 bases, and 16 bases lay between the germline ends. In germline, CDR1 is MNHEY, CDR2 SVGAGI. The CDR3 runs 13 residues. The DNA for the CDR3 is TGTGCCACTTCGACAGGGAGGATCAATGAGCAGTTCTTC. Its protein is CATSTGRINEQFF.

V gene TRBV9 combines with J gene TRBJ2-5, with TRBD2 matching 7 bases. Germline V CDR1 and CDR2: SGDLS, YYNGEE. The CDR3 spans 16 residues. Unmatched junction bases numbered 9, after V lost 0 bases and J lost 4 bases. CDR3 sequence (DNA): TGTGCCAGCAGCGTAGCTGAGGCTAGCGGAACAGAGACCCAGTACTTC. This codes for CASSVAEASGTETQYF.

This clone was recorded once. V is TRBV7-2 and J is TRBJ2-7; 7 bases are shared with TRBD1. The V and J ends lost 6 bases and 2 bases, in that order; junction bases with no gene match: 4. Germline V gene sequence: CDR1 SGHTA, CDR2 FQGNSA. The CDR3 extends over 13 amino acids. For the CDR3, the DNA is TGTGCCAGCAGACAAACAGGGGCCTACGAGCAGTACTTC. It is translated as CASRQTGAYEQYF.

The chain uses TRBV15 and TRBJ2-5; weak D call: TRBD2 (6 bases). There are 12 residues in the CDR3. Germline V gives CDR1 LNHNV, CDR2 YYDKDF (reference sequence). Trimming took off 11 bases at V and 5 bases at J, with 15 bases between the two ends. CDR3: CASPRGWETQYF. The CDR3 DNA reads TGTGCCTCCCCTCGGGGGTGGGAGACCCAGTACTTC.

Points on this clone: Different DNA sequences within this sample yield the same CDR3. The chain has TRBV5-1 and TRBJ2-1; D might be TRBD1 (5 bases). The CDR3 has 14 amino acids. Trimming shortened V by 0 bases and J by 9 bases, and 13 bases separated the two germline ends. The germline gives CDR1 SGHRS, CDR2 YFSETQ. CDR3 coding DNA: TGCGCCAGCAGCTTGGATACGGGCCAGGGTGAGCAGTTCTTC. Residues: CASSLDTGQGEQFF.

The chain is built from TRBV12-5 and TRBJ2-3; D call uncertain. The germline V and J ends were trimmed by 5 bases and 0 bases, with 6 bases remaining between them. The CDR3 loop spans 13 amino acids. In germline, CDR1 is LGHNT, CDR2 FRNRAP. The CDR3 DNA sequence: TGTGCTAGTGGTGTGACAAGCACAGATACGCAGTATTTT. Residues: CASGVTSTDTQYF.